The rows below give T cell receptor beta chains drawn from one sample of a study of OX40 agonist ivuxolimab in advanced cancers. Clones were sequenced by immunoSEQ multiplex PCR, and TCRdb holds only the in-frame ones, with some missing. Of about 34,000 clones listed, 82% are singletons. Sequenced material: CD4+ or CD8+ T cells sorted from blood, taken in a trial of the OX40 agonist ivuxolimab. All receptors come from an adult with an advanced solid tumor such as melanoma, head and neck, liver or kidney cancer. The CDR3 runs from the conserved cysteine through the conserved F or W. The order of the fields is V gene, clone size, D gene, J gene, CDR3 DNA, CDR3 protein. A D gene is named only where the DNA matches it firmly. Some rows mark clone size as missing; the rest say once, few, many or name a class of expanded clone.

V: TRBV4-3
size: NA
D: TRBD1
J: TRBJ1-6
DNA: TGCGCCAGCAGCCAAACGTACAGGGGGCAAGGTTCACCCCTCCACTTT
CDR3: CASSQTYRGQGSPLHF

V: TRBV30
size: NA
D: NA
J: TRBJ2-7
DNA: TGTGCCTGGAGCGCGATTAGCAGCAGACCCGAGCAGTACTTC
CDR3: CAWSAISSRPEQYF

V: TRBV5-1
size: NA
D: TRBD2
J: TRBJ2-2
DNA: TGCGCCAGCCGGACTAGCTACACCGGGGAGCTGTTTTTT
CDR3: CASRTSYTGELFF

V: TRBV6-6
size: NA
D: NA
J: TRBJ1-1
DNA: TGTGCCAGCAGTTACCCCCCCTTGTCCGGGATCTCTGAAGCTTTCTTT
CDR3: CASSYPPLSGISEAFF

V: TRBV6-5
size: NA
D: NA
J: TRBJ1-6
DNA: TGTGCCAGCAGTCTCCCCGGAGGCCCACCCCACTTT
CDR3: CASSLPGGPPHF

V: TRBV4-3
size: NA
D: NA
J: TRBJ2-1
DNA: TGCGCCAGCAGCCAAGTTAGGGGACCGTCAGGGCAGTTCTTC
CDR3: CASSQVRGPSGQFF

V: TRBV5-4
size: NA
D: NA
J: TRBJ1-4
DNA: TGTGCCAGCAGCCGGACCACTACAGAGACCGAAAAACTGTTTTTT
CDR3: CASSRTTTETEKLFF

V: TRBV7-8
size: few
D: NA
J: TRBJ2-7
DNA: TGTGCCAGCAGCTTAGCGGGACCGGTCTACGAGCAGTACTTC
CDR3: CASSLAGPVYEQYF

V: TRBV5-5
size: NA
D: TRBD1
J: TRBJ2-7
DNA: TGTGCCAGCACTTTGACAGGGGCGCCCTCCTACGAGCAGTACTTC
CDR3: CASTLTGAPSYEQYF

V: TRBV11-2
size: NA
D: NA
J: TRBJ1-1
DNA: TGTGCCAGCAGCTTAGCGGGCAGGGAAGCTTTCTTT
CDR3: CASSLAGREAFF

V: TRBV11-2
size: NA
D: NA
J: TRBJ2-7
DNA: TGTGCCAGCAGCTTAGAATCTACCCGGGACGTCTACGAGCAGTACTTC
CDR3: CASSLESTRDVYEQYF

V: TRBV6-5
size: NA
D: NA
J: TRBJ1-1
DNA: TGTGCCAGCAGTTACGGTCGGAACACTGAAGCTTTCTTT
CDR3: CASSYGRNTEAFF

V: TRBV7-9
size: NA
D: TRBD1
J: TRBJ1-1
DNA: TGTGCCAGCAGCTCGGCTGACAGGGGAGGTGAAGCTTTCTTT
CDR3: CASSSADRGGEAFF

V: TRBV7-8
size: NA
D: TRBD1
J: TRBJ1-5
DNA: TGTGCCAGCAGCTCCTGGACAGGGCTGATGCCCCAGCATTTT
CDR3: CASSSWTGLMPQHF

V: TRBV2
size: NA
D: NA
J: TRBJ1-2
DNA: TGTGCCAGCAGCACAGGGTGGTATGGCTACACCTTC
CDR3: CASSTGWYGYTF

V: TRBV7-2
size: NA
D: NA
J: TRBJ2-1
DNA: TGTGCCAGCAGCTTAATGACAGGACCTTACAATGAGCAGTTCTTC
CDR3: CASSLMTGPYNEQFF

V: TRBV7-3
size: NA
D: NA
J: TRBJ2-2
DNA: TGTGCCAGCAGCATGACAGGTTTAAACACCGGGGAGCTGTTTTTT
CDR3: CASSMTGLNTGELFF

V: TRBV7-9
size: NA
D: TRBD2
J: TRBJ2-1
DNA: TGTGCCAGCAGCTTAGGAGGGACTAACAATGAGCAGTTCTTC
CDR3: CASSLGGTNNEQFF

V: TRBV11-2
size: NA
D: NA
J: TRBJ1-6
DNA: TGTGCCAGCAGGGCGCAAGGGGTAGGCTCACCCCTCCACTTT
CDR3: CASRAQGVGSPLHF

V: TRBV16
size: NA
D: NA
J: TRBJ1-6
DNA: TGTGCCAGCAGCCATGGGGGAGGCCCAACTAATTCACCCCTCCACTTT
CDR3: CASSHGGGPTNSPLHF

V: TRBV27
size: few
D: NA
J: TRBJ1-1
DNA: TGTGCCAGCAGCTCGACAATGAACACTGAAGCTTTCTTT
CDR3: CASSSTMNTEAFF

V: TRBV28
size: NA
D: NA
J: TRBJ1-2
DNA: TGTGCCAGCAGTTTAAACCGGATTAGGGAGGTTGGGTACACCTTC
CDR3: CASSLNRIREVGYTF

V: TRBV27
size: NA
D: NA
J: TRBJ2-5
DNA: TGTGCCAGCAGCGCCTTTGGGATACAAGAGACCCAGTACTTC
CDR3: CASSAFGIQETQYF

V: TRBV11-2
size: NA
D: NA
J: TRBJ2-5
DNA: TGTGCCAGCAGCTTCCAGACTGGCGAAGAGACCCAGTACTTC
CDR3: CASSFQTGEETQYF

V: TRBV10-3
size: NA
D: TRBD1
J: TRBJ2-7
DNA: TGTGCCATCAGTGGACAGGGGATTCCCTACGAGCAGTACTTC
CDR3: CAISGQGIPYEQYF

V: TRBV4-3
size: once
D: NA
J: TRBJ2-7
DNA: TGCGCCAGCAGCCAAGAGCCGAGTTACGAGCAGTACTTC
CDR3: CASSQEPSYEQYF

V: TRBV5-1
size: once
D: NA
J: TRBJ1-2
DNA: TGCGCCAGCAGCGCGCTTCTGGGGGCCTTTGACTACACCTTC
CDR3: CASSALLGAFDYTF

V: TRBV18
size: NA
D: NA
J: TRBJ2-7
DNA: TGTGCCAGCGCAGCCCCGGGACTTAAGGGCAGCGAGCAGTACTTC
CDR3: CASAAPGLKGSEQYF

V: TRBV11-2
size: medium-sized
D: TRBD2
J: TRBJ2-3
DNA: TGTGCCAGCAGGCTGGGGCTAGCGGGTAAAGATACGCAGTATTTT
CDR3: CASRLGLAGKDTQYF

V: TRBV5-4
size: NA
D: NA
J: TRBJ2-7
DNA: TGTGCCAGCAGCTTGGCCCAAACCGGGGGAGAGCAGTACTTC
CDR3: CASSLAQTGGEQYF

V: TRBV5-4
size: few
D: TRBD1
J: TRBJ1-1
DNA: TGTGCCAGCAGTGCCGGGACAGTGAACACTGAAGCTTTCTTT
CDR3: CASSAGTVNTEAFF

V: TRBV6-1
size: NA
D: NA
J: TRBJ2-7
DNA: TGTGCCAGCAGAAGCACAGGGCGCGAGCAGTACTTC
CDR3: CASRSTGREQYF

V: TRBV11-2
size: NA
D: TRBD2
J: TRBJ2-3
DNA: TGTGCCAGCAGATCGGGGGGAGATACGCAGTATTTT
CDR3: CASRSGGDTQYF

V: TRBV11-2
size: NA
D: NA
J: TRBJ1-4
DNA: TGTGCCAGCAGACAATCGGGGGGCGCGGGTGAAAAACTGTTTTTT
CDR3: CASRQSGGAGEKLFF

V: TRBV4-1
size: NA
D: NA
J: TRBJ2-1
DNA: TGCGCCAGCAGCCAAGAACGGGACGCGGCGAATGAGCAGTTCTTC
CDR3: CASSQERDAANEQFF

V: TRBV11-1
size: NA
D: NA
J: TRBJ1-5
DNA: TGTGCCAGCAGCGATGACGCGCCCGGTCAGCCCCAGCATTTT
CDR3: CASSDDAPGQPQHF

V: TRBV7-2
size: NA
D: NA
J: TRBJ2-3
DNA: TGTGCCAGCGGCAATAGAGGTACGCAGTATTTT
CDR3: CASGNRGTQYF

V: TRBV18
size: NA
D: TRBD1
J: TRBJ2-7
DNA: TGTGCCAGCTCACCGCGACAGGGAACCTACGAGCAGTACTTC
CDR3: CASSPRQGTYEQYF

V: TRBV7-9
size: NA
D: NA
J: TRBJ2-4
DNA: TGTGCCAGCAGCTTAGCGGCGGGCGGACTAGCCAAAAACATTCAGTACTTC
CDR3: CASSLAAGGLAKNIQYF

V: TRBV9
size: NA
D: NA
J: TRBJ2-2
DNA: TGTGCCAGCAGCGTAGTATCCGGTTCGAACACCGGGGAGCTGTTTTTT
CDR3: CASSVVSGSNTGELFF

V: TRBV19
size: NA
D: NA
J: TRBJ2-7
DNA: TGTGCCAGTAGTGCCACCGGGACACGGAAACCATACGAGCAGTACTTC
CDR3: CASSATGTRKPYEQYF

V: TRBV5-1
size: NA
D: NA
J: TRBJ2-5
DNA: TGCGCCAGCAGTTACCACAACCTTACAGGGTTGCGTGAGACCCAGTACTTC
CDR3: CASSYHNLTGLRETQYF

V: TRBV6-5
size: NA
D: TRBD1
J: TRBJ1-1
DNA: TGTGCCAGCAGCCTCGGGACAGGGGGAGCTTTCTTT
CDR3: CASSLGTGGAFF

V: TRBV4-2
size: NA
D: TRBD2
J: TRBJ2-5
DNA: TGTGCCAGCAGCCCCGGGACTAGCGGGAGGGCCGTAGAGACCCAGTACTTC
CDR3: CASSPGTSGRAVETQYF

V: TRBV2
size: NA
D: TRBD2
J: TRBJ2-3
DNA: TGTGCCAGCAGTGTCCGGCGGGGGGGCGATCCTAGCACAGATACGCAGTATTTT
CDR3: CASSVRRGGDPSTDTQYF

V: TRBV19
size: NA
D: TRBD1
J: TRBJ2-5
DNA: TGTGCCAGCCACGACAGGGGAGAGACCCAGTACTTC
CDR3: CASHDRGETQYF

V: TRBV7-2
size: NA
D: TRBD2
J: TRBJ2-7
DNA: TGTGCCATAGTACGAGCGGGAGATTACGAGCAGTACTTC
CDR3: CAIVRAGDYEQYF

V: TRBV15
size: NA
D: NA
J: TRBJ2-2
DNA: TGTGCCACCAGCCCCGCCGGGCCTGGTGACGGGGAGCTGTTTTTT
CDR3: CATSPAGPGDGELFF

V: TRBV19
size: NA
D: TRBD2
J: TRBJ2-5
DNA: TGTGCCAGTAGTATTGGGACTAGCAGGGAGACCCAGTACTTC
CDR3: CASSIGTSRETQYF

V: TRBV28
size: NA
D: NA
J: TRBJ2-7
DNA: TGTGCCAGCAGTATCCCTCACGGGGCTGGGAACGAGCAGTACTTC
CDR3: CASSIPHGAGNEQYF

V: TRBV18
size: NA
D: TRBD1
J: TRBJ2-6
DNA: TGTGCCAGCTCGCGGACAGGGGGATTCTCTGGGGCCAACGTCCTGACTTTC
CDR3: CASSRTGGFSGANVLTF

V: TRBV5-1
size: NA
D: TRBD2
J: TRBJ2-7
DNA: TGCGCCAGCAGCGATGGTCAACTAGCGGGAGGAGAGTACTTC
CDR3: CASSDGQLAGGEYF

V: TRBV29-1
size: NA
D: TRBD2
J: TRBJ2-3
DNA: TGCAGCGTTGATTCAATAGCGGGGGAGAGCACAGATACGCAGTATTTT
CDR3: CSVDSIAGESTDTQYF

V: TRBV2
size: NA
D: TRBD2
J: TRBJ2-1
DNA: TGTGCCAGCAGTGAAATCCAGCGGGGGGGAGGGAATGAGCAGTTCTTC
CDR3: CASSEIQRGGGNEQFF

V: TRBV7-9
size: few
D: NA
J: TRBJ2-7
DNA: TGTGCCAGCAGCTCCGGACAGGGAGGGATTATTGAGCAGTACTTC
CDR3: CASSSGQGGIIEQYF

V: TRBV7-3
size: NA
D: NA
J: TRBJ2-3
DNA: TGTGCCAGCAGCTTAAACCAAGCCGGGGGAGATACGCAGTATTTT
CDR3: CASSLNQAGGDTQYF

V: TRBV7-2
size: once
D: NA
J: TRBJ1-2
DNA: TGTGCCAGCACCCCACAGGGAGCTAACTATGGCTACACCTTC
CDR3: CASTPQGANYGYTF